This T cell receptor beta chain is drawn from a study of neurological immune-mediated disorders. This clonotype was picked up many times. No antigen is known for it. Per the germline V gene, CDR1 is SGHVS and CDR2 is FQNEAQ. V lost 2 bases, J lost 1 base, and 12 bases lay in between. This CDR3 contains 16 residues. Study-level results: The multiple sclerosis repertoire cluster had no association with any clinical or MRI feature.

Whenever a sequencing run was performed, it yielded over 170 million TCR-beta sequences from 15-18 subjects. One entry per CDR3 protein, called by TCRdb with MiXCR from the 5' RACE reads. The sample yields about 46,000 distinct CDR3 sequences, about 2% seen once. The sequenced sample was PBMCs. This receptor was obtained from a woman aged 35 to 49 with multiple sclerosis. The chain is built from TRBV7-8 and TRBJ2-4; no reliable D call. CDR3: CASSLHRARAKNIQYF. The CDR3 region has the DNA TGTGCCAGCAGCTTACACCGGGCCAGGGCCAAAAACATTCAGTACTTC.